This T cell receptor (beta chain) was sequenced during a study of shared clonotypes between healthy human individuals. The study's findings and limits: It was the few donors that limited the genetic and exposure-history diversity represented. Some naive CD4 clonotypes, 4.5% to 5.5%, turned up in common across several donors.

The repertoire was sequenced with immunoSEQ multiplex PCR; TCRdb's copy has only in-frame clones and lacks some. The sample consists of under 1 million clones, approximately 92% of them appearing once. The V gene's germline CDR1 is SGDLS and CDR2 YYNGEE. The CDR3 is 13 residues long. V was cut by 0 bases and J by 3 bases, with 3 bases left in between. Terminally differentiated effector memory CD45RA+ cells were left out of the naive CD8 fraction, which was CD45RO-negative and positively selected for CCR7. Worth noting for this clone: Antigen unknown. The sample carries other DNA sequences with the same CDR3.

The material sequenced was naive CD8+ T cells sorted from blood. The TCR sequence derives from a man under 40 in good health. J is TRBJ2-2 and V is TRBV9, with D uncertain. CDR3 DNA sequence: TGTGCCAGCAGCGTAGCGGACACCGGGGAGCTGTTTTTT. Encoded protein: CASSVADTGELFF.